The 27 T cell receptor beta chains below were found in one sample sequenced in a study of T cells in Graves' hyperthyroidism and ophthalmopathy. The CDR3 regions of TCR beta were amplified from RNA transcripts. The HTBI primer set was used in a first-round RT-PCR of the TCR CDR3. Using its own MiXCR run on the multiplex PCR reads, TCRdb lists one record per CDR3 protein. The data contain hundreds of thousands of distinct CDR3 sequences, 16% of them singletons. Sequenced input: blood. These receptors all stem from a woman aged 40 to 49 with Graves' ophthalmopathy.

This chain joins TRBV29-1 and TRBJ2-1; TRBD2 matches at 8 bases. The CDR3 consists of 13 residues. From germline, CDR1 is SQVTM and CDR2 ANQGSEA. In DNA form, the CDR3 reads TGCAGTAGCTCCCGGGGGGGCTACAATGAGCAGTTCTTC. This gives the protein CSSSRGGYNEQFF.

This chain connects TRBV30 to TRBJ2-3, with 9 bases lining up with TRBD2. CDR1 GTSNPN and CDR2 SVGIG come from the germline V gene (reference sequence). The CDR3 is 12 amino acids. Trimming at V came to 4 bases and at J to 9 bases, leaving 5 bases not matched to a gene. The CDR3: CAWKAGGLTQYF. CDR3 nucleotides: TGTGCCTGGAAAGCGGGGGGCCTAACGCAGTATTTT.

The V gene is TRBV7-9, the J gene TRBJ2-7, with 8 nucleotides matching TRBD1. V was pared by 5 bases and J by 5 bases, with 8 bases of the junction left unmatched. The CDR3 length is 14 residues. The germline V gene has CDR1 SEHNR and CDR2 FQNEAQ (reference sequence). The CDR3 region has the DNA TGTGCCAGCAGCGATACGACAGGGGTCGACGAGCAGTACTTC. Protein product: CASSDTTGVDEQYF.

The chain combines TRBV6-1 with TRBJ1-6; no clear D. The CDR3 consists of 12 residues. The germline CDR1 and CDR2 sequences are MNHNS and SASEGT. Between the trimmed V and J ends, which lost 5 bases and 10 bases, there was a span of 9 bases. In DNA, the CDR3 is TGTGCCAGCAGTTCGCTTTGGTCACCCCTCCACTTT. It translates to CASSSLWSPLHF.

In its sample, this clonotype was seen many times. This rearrangement joins TRBV11-2 to TRBJ1-1; D not certain. In germline, CDR1 is SGHAT, CDR2 FQNNGV. There are 13 residues in the CDR3. Trimming removed 2 bases at V and 1 base at J, with 5 bases between. CDR3 nucleotide sequence: TGTGCCAGCAGCTTATTAACGAACACTGAAGCTTTCTTT. It encodes CASSLLTNTEAFF.

The chain uses TRBV11-2 and TRBJ2-1; D tentatively reads TRBD1 or TRBD2 (5 bases each). This CDR3 comprises 15 residues. The ends were cut back, 6 bases at V and 6 bases at J, with 18 bases in the middle. Germline V gene lookup returns CDR1 SGHAT and CDR2 FQNNGV. As DNA, the CDR3 is TGTGCCAGCAGGATACCGGGACCGGGGTCCAATGAGCAGTTCTTC. This encodes CASRIPGPGSNEQFF. Together with reference TRBV11-2 and TRBJ2-1, the CDR3 gives the full variable domain: EAGVAQSPRYKIIEKRQSVAFWCNPISGHATLYWYQQILGQGPKLLIQFQNNGVVDDSQLPKDRFSAERLKGVDSTLKIQPAKLEDSAVYLCASRIPGPGSNEQFFGPGTRLTVL.

The sample holds many counts of this clonotype. V is TRBV28 and J is TRBJ2-5; tentative D call: TRBD2 (6 bases). This CDR3 comprises 14 residues. The germline V gene has CDR1 MDHEN and CDR2 SYDVKM. Trimming took 2 bases from V and 9 from J, leaving 16 bases between them. CDR3 nucleotide sequence: TGTGCCAGCAGTTTAGAACTAGCCAGTAGGGCCCAGTACTTC. Its protein is CASSLELASRAQYF.

This clonotype occurred many times. The rearrangement links TRBV6-1 to TRBJ2-1, with unresolved D. Per the germline V gene, CDR1 is MNHNS and CDR2 is SASEGT. V lost 1 base and J 4 bases, leaving 17 bases between the germline ends. The CDR3 contains 17 residues. CDR3 nucleotide sequence: TGTGCCAGCAGTGAAGACCGGACGAGAAGTTCTTACAATGAGCAGTTCTTC. As protein: CASSEDRTRSSYNEQFF.

V is TRBV6-1 and J is TRBJ2-1; 8 bases fit TRBD1. From germline, CDR1 is MNHNS and CDR2 SASEGT. The length of the CDR3 is 14 residues. The trim removed 7 bases at V and 2 bases at J, leaving 4 bases unmatched. CDR3 sequence: CASTRTGTYNEQFF. Written as DNA, the CDR3 is TGTGCCAGCACCCGGACAGGGACCTACAATGAGCAGTTCTTC.

This clonotype has more than one count but fewer than ten. CDR3 nucleotide sequence: TGCGCCAGCAGCTTGAATCCGGTCGGAGATCCCACTGAAGCTTTCTTT. Protein: CASSLNPVGDPTEAFF. The chain has TRBV5-1 and TRBJ1-1; D gene uncertain. V was pared by 1 base and J by 4 bases, with 17 bases between. The CDR3 is made up of 16 amino acids. Germline assignment: CDR1 SGHRS and CDR2 YFSETQ.

Worth noting for this clonotype: Because the CDR3 is missing its conserved closing phenylalanine or tryptophan, this is likely a read error. V usage is TRBV10-3 and J usage is TRBJ2-4; the D gene is possibly TRBD2 (6 bases). The CDR3 is made up of 12 amino acids. The germline gives CDR1 ENHRY, CDR2 SYGVKD. V shed 6 bases and J shed 4 bases, with 7 bases lying between them. CDR3 in amino acids: CAISREKNIQYS. The CDR3 nucleotides read TGTGCCATCAGCCGGGAGAAAAACATTCAGTACTCC.

The chain joins TRBV6-1 to TRBJ2-7; D remains ambiguous. Germline-derived CDR1 and CDR2 are MNHNS and SASEGT. The CDR3 length is 15 residues. The V and J ends lost 7 bases and 1 base respectively, with 17 bases between them. Here the CDR3 DNA reads TGTGCCAGCAAATTTTCCCCCGGCGAATCCTACGAGCAGTACTTC. This sequence encodes CASKFSPGESYEQYF.

This clonotype was recorded a few times. Given a much more abundant clone one base away, this may be a read error. J is TRBJ1-1 and V is TRBV6-1, with 7 bases aligning to TRBD1. This CDR3 region has 12 residues. The germline V gene encodes CDR1 MNHNS and CDR2 SASEGT. Trimming removed 5 bases from V and 4 bases from J; junction bases left unmatched: 1. This CDR3 reads CASSNRGTEAFF. The DNA for the CDR3 is TGTGCCAGCAGTAACAGGGGCACTGAAGCTTTCTTT.

In this sample, this clonotype turned up many times. The chain uses TRBV7-3 and TRBJ2-7, with 8 bases that match TRBD1. The CDR3 sequence is 13 residues long. Germline V CDR1 and CDR2: SGHTA, FQGTGA. After removal of 3 bases from V and 5 bases from J, the junction contained 3 bases not matched to a gene. The CDR3 loop is CASSLTGADEQYF. CDR3 in DNA: TGTGCCAGCAGCTTGACAGGGGCGGACGAGCAGTACTTC.

This clonotype was seen repeatedly, ten times or more. The chain is built from TRBV27 and TRBJ2-1; TRBD2 matches 11 bases. V lost 10 bases, J lost 10 bases, and 6 bases stayed unmatched. CDR1 is MNHEY, CDR2 SMNVEV, per germline (reference sequence). The CDR3 is 12 amino acids. DNA for the CDR3: TGTGCCACCGTAGCGGGGGGGGGCGAGCAGTTCTTC. Its protein product is CATVAGGGEQFF.

This clonotype was detected many times. J is TRBJ2-7 and V is TRBV30, with D possibly matching TRBD1 (5 bases). From germline, CDR1 is GTSNPN and CDR2 SVGIG (reference sequence). The CDR3 is 11 residues long. V lost 8 bases to trimming and J lost 1 base, with 9 bases between them. The CDR3 DNA sequence: TGTGCCGGCGGACATTCCTACGAGCAGTACTTC. Amino acids: CAGGHSYEQYF. Full variable domain (rest looked up from reference TRBV30 and TRBJ2-7): SQTIHQWPATLVQPVGSPLSLECTVEGTSNPNLYWYRQAAGRGLQLLFYSVGIGQISSEVPQNLSASRPQDRQFILSSKKLLLSDSGFYLCAGGHSYEQYFGPGTRLTVT.

This clonotype was detected a few times. The CDR3 nucleotides are TGTGCCAGCAGTTTGACAGATGGAAACACCATATATTTT. This codes for CASSLTDGNTIYF. The chain links TRBV6-1 to TRBJ1-3, with a weak D call TRBD1 (5 bases). CDR3 length: 13 amino acids. The V gene's germline CDR1 is MNHNS and CDR2 SASEGT. The V gene lost 5 bases and the J gene lost 3 bases, with 8 bases spanning the gap.

This clonotype was picked up many times. The rearrangement links TRBV6-1 to TRBJ2-5, with 10 bases fitting TRBD1. The CDR3 contains 13 residues. In germline, CDR1 is MNHNS, CDR2 SASEGT. Trimming cost V 8 bases and J 5 bases; bases outside gene matches: 5. CDR3 region: CASRDRGWETQYF. In DNA form, the CDR3 reads TGTGCCAGCCGGGACAGGGGATGGGAGACCCAGTACTTC.

This clonotype turned up a few times. The genes are TRBV28 and TRBJ1-6; D gene uncertain. CDR3 length equals 16 residues. Germline CDR1 and CDR2: MDHEN and SYDVKM. V dropped 2 bases and J dropped 5 bases, with 13 bases sitting between them. The CDR3 spells CASSLRLDEHNSPLHF. The CDR3 nucleotides are TGTGCCAGCAGTTTACGTCTAGATGAGCATAATTCACCCCTCCACTTT.

The rearrangement links TRBV12-3 or TRBV12-4 to TRBJ1-6; D not resolved. The germline V and J ends were trimmed by 6 bases and 5 bases, with 11 bases remaining between them. This CDR3 is built from 14 residues. CDR3 nucleotide sequence: TGTGCCAGCAGGCTGGACCGCAATAATTCACCCCTCCACTTT. Translated, it gives CASRLDRNNSPLHF.

The table lists this clonotype with a few counts. The chain employs TRBV20-1 and TRBJ1-6; D gene unclear. The germline V gene encodes CDR1 DFQATT and CDR2 SNEGSKA (reference sequence). Trimming took off 3 bases at V and 8 bases at J, with 17 bases between the two ends. CDR3 length: 15 residues. This CDR3 is CSASFAGKRDSPLHF. In DNA form, the CDR3 reads TGCAGTGCTAGTTTTGCGGGGAAAAGGGATTCACCCCTCCACTTT.

This chain joins TRBV6-4 and TRBJ2-7, with D perhaps matching TRBD2 (5 bases). This CDR3 comprises 15 residues. CDR1 and CDR2 (germline): MRHNA, SNTAGT. With 6 bases removed from V and 6 bases from J, the gap between germline ends came to 21 bases. The chain's CDR3 is CASRQAVSFVREQYF. DNA for the CDR3: TGTGCCAGCAGGCAAGCGGTGAGCTTCGTGCGCGAGCAGTACTTC.

This clonotype was seen repeatedly, ten times or more. The genes are TRBV27 and TRBJ1-2; D possibly corresponds to TRBD1 (5 bases). Germline-derived CDR1 and CDR2 are MNHEY and SMNVEV (reference sequence). The CDR3 sequence is 12 residues long. With 3 bases removed from V and 8 bases from J, the gap between germline ends came to 10 bases. In nucleotides, the CDR3 is TGTGCCAGCAGTTTCCAGGGAGGAGGCTACACCTTC. This gives the protein CASSFQGGGYTF.

There are many counts of this clonotype. This sequence joins TRBV11-3 and TRBJ2-1; D gene unclear. This CDR3 is 13 amino acids long. V was clipped by 6 bases and J by 4 bases, with 10 bases between them. Germline V gives CDR1 SGHNT, CDR2 YENEEA. This chain's CDR3 is CASSLNRYNEQFF. CDR3 in DNA: TGTGCCAGCAGTTTGAACCGATACAATGAGCAGTTCTTC. Based on the CDR3 plus reference TRBV11-3 and TRBJ2-1, the full variable domain is EAGVVQSPRYKIIEKKQPVAFWCNPISGHNTLYWYLQNLGQGPELLIRYENEEAVDDSQLPKDRFSAERLKGVDSTLKIQPAELGDSAVYLCASSLNRYNEQFFGPGTRLTVL.

The chain employs TRBV11-3 and TRBJ2-7; TRBD1 might be the D (5 bases). In germline, CDR1 is SGHNT, CDR2 YENEEA. This CDR3 has 13 amino acids. Trimming stripped 1 base from V and 6 bases from J, with 10 bases between. CDR3 loop: CASSLGEQAEQYF. The CDR3 DNA follows: TGTGCCAGCAGCTTAGGGGAACAGGCCGAGCAGTACTTC.

The sample holds many counts of this clonotype. The V gene is TRBV30, the J gene TRBJ1-2; D perhaps matches TRBD1 (5 bases). The V and J ends lost 0 bases and 5 bases respectively, with 10 bases between them. In germline, CDR1 is GTSNPN, CDR2 SVGIG (reference sequence). The CDR3 length is 13 residues. The CDR3, as DNA: TGTGCCTGGAGTGTACCAGGGAGGTATGGCTACACCTTC. Protein: CAWSVPGRYGYTF.

This rearrangement joins TRBV25-1 to TRBJ2-1; perhaps TRBD2 as D (5 bases). CDR3 length equals 15 residues. Germline V gene data show CDR1 as MGHDK and CDR2 as SYGVNS. Between the trimmed V and J ends, which lost 7 bases and 0 bases, there was a span of 13 bases. CDR3 nucleotide sequence: TGTGCCAGCATCCGGACGGGAAGCTCCTACAATGAGCAGTTCTTC. Protein: CASIRTGSSYNEQFF.